Sequencing of this TCR beta chain was carried out in a study of blood T cells in healthy people across ages. PCR was performed a second time for about 6 to 12 cycles using a sample-barcoded 5' primer and a J-beta primer mix. TCRdb fed the 5' RACE reads into MiXCR, producing one record per CDR3 protein. The sample records 500,000 to 600,000 distinct CDR3 sequences, roughly 28% being singletons. Trimming cost V 4 bases and J 5 bases; bases outside gene matches: 7. The CDR3 totals 16 residues. CDR1 and CDR2 from the germline V gene are SGHRS and YFSETQ. The sequenced material came from blood. The chain uses TRBV5-1 and TRBJ2-1; 12 nucleotides line up with TRBD2. The receptor's source is a woman in her seventies in good health. The CDR3 DNA follows: TGCGCCAGCAGCCTCACAACTAGCGGGGGGAACAATGAGCAGTTCTTC. Translated: CASSLTTSGGNNEQFF. Full variable domain (outside the CDR3, taken from reference TRBV5-1 and TRBJ2-1): KAGVTQTPRYLIKTRGQQVTLSCSPISGHRSVSWYQQTPGQGLQFLFEYFSETQRNKGNFPGRFSGRQFSNSRSEMNVSTLELGDSALYLCASSLTTSGGNNEQFFGPGTRLTVL.